Shown below are 12 T cell receptor beta chains from a single sample sequenced in a study of T-cell reconstitution after alpha-beta-depleted transplantation in children. Preparation of the TCRbeta library used unique molecular identifiers. TCRdb reprocessed the PCR reads via MiXCR and lists one record per CDR3 protein. Of 250,000 to 300,000 distinct CDR3 sequences in the sample, about 9.4% were seen once. Material: PBMCs, obtained before TCRalphabeta/CD19-depleted stem cell transplant. The source is a boy younger than two with acute myeloid leukemia, due to receive a stem cell transplant.

There are many counts of this clonotype. J is TRBJ2-3 and V is TRBV28; D gene ambiguous. Trimming stripped 2 bases from V and 2 bases from J, with 8 bases between. CDR1 and CDR2 from the germline V gene are MDHEN and SYDVKM. The CDR3 totals 14 residues. CDR3 protein: CASSLRQITDTQYF. Here the CDR3 DNA reads TGTGCCAGCAGTTTACGGCAGATCACAGATACGCAGTATTTT. The variable domain in full, with the rest retrieved from reference TRBV28 and TRBJ2-3, is DVKVTQSSRYLVKRTGEKVFLECVQDMDHENMFWYRQDPGLGLRLIYFSYDVKMKEKGDIPEGYSVSREKKERFSLILESASTNQTSMYLCASSLRQITDTQYFGPGTRLTVL.

This clonotype has just a few counts. V is TRBV9 and J is TRBJ1-2; the D is unclear. Germline V gives CDR1 SGDLS, CDR2 YYNGEE. This CDR3 is built from 15 residues. Trimming shortened V by 1 base and J by 3 bases, and 13 bases separated the two germline ends. CDR3 region: CASSVQAGVDYGYTF. The CDR3 DNA reads TGTGCCAGCAGCGTACAGGCCGGAGTGGACTATGGCTACACCTTC.

Concerning this clonotype itself: This may be a read error: a much more frequent sequence differs by one nucleotide. The chain joins TRBV7-2 to TRBJ2-7; 7 bases fit TRBD2. Germline V gene lookup returns CDR1 SGHTA and CDR2 FQGNSA. This CDR3 contains 14 residues. The CDR3 here is CASGLTREAYEQYF. Here the CDR3 DNA reads TGTGCCAGCGGCTTAACCCGGGAGGCCTACGAGCAGTACTTC.

This clonotype was detected many times. The CDR3: CASSLRSEQFF. CDR3 sequence (DNA): TGTGCCAGCAGTTTACGGTCGGAGCAGTTCTTC. The V and J genes are TRBV12-3 or TRBV12-4 and TRBJ2-1; D is uncertain. CDR3 length: 11 residues. Between the trimmed V and J ends, which lost 2 bases and 10 bases, there was a span of 6 bases.

The table lists this clonotype with many counts. The rearrangement joins TRBV5-5 to TRBJ2-5; maybe TRBD2 (5 bases). The V gene's germline CDR1 is SGHKS and CDR2 YYEKEE (reference sequence). The CDR3 runs 15 residues. V was shortened by 0 bases and J by 1 base, with 10 bases between the two germline ends. The CDR3 loop reads CASSLVAGRQETQYF. The CDR3 nucleotides are TGTGCCAGCAGCTTGGTGGCGGGCCGCCAAGAGACCCAGTACTTC.

This clonotype was observed at least ten times. The chain uses TRBV11-2 and TRBJ2-1; TRBD2 aligns across 10 bases. The ends lost 8 bases at V and 0 bases at J; junction bases unmatched: 4. From germline, CDR1 is SGHAT and CDR2 FQNNGV. The CDR3 length is 15 residues. The CDR3 sequence is CASCSSGSSYNEQFF. CDR3 nucleotide sequence: TGTGCCAGCTGCTCTAGCGGGAGCTCCTACAATGAGCAGTTCTTC.

In its sample, this clonotype was seen many times. This chain connects TRBV6-1 to TRBJ1-5, with D possibly being TRBD1 (5 bases). V was shortened by 7 bases and J by 4 bases, with 11 bases between the two germline ends. CDR1 is MNHNS, CDR2 SASEGT, per germline. CDR3 length: 13 amino acids. The CDR3, as DNA: TGTGCCAGCAAAAATGGGGGGAATCAGCCCCAGCATTTT. Protein product: CASKNGGNQPQHF.

Concerning this clonotype: A clone one base away is much larger, so this may be a read error. V is TRBV11-2 and J is TRBJ2-7, with D possibly being TRBD1 (5 bases). CDR3 length: 14 residues. Germline values: CDR1 SGHAT, CDR2 FQNNGV. The CDR3 reads CASSVRVPSYDQYF. The CDR3 nucleotides read TGTGCCAGCAGCGTCAGGGTCCCCTCCTACGACCAGTACTTC. The full variable domain, completed using reference TRBV11-2 and TRBJ2-7, is EAGVAQSPRYKIIEKRQSVAFWCNPISGHATLYWYQQILGQGPKLLIQFQNNGVVDDSQLPKDRFSAERLKGVDSTLKIQPAKLEDSAVYLCASSVRVPSYDQYFGPGTRLTVT.

A word on this clonotype: Just one base apart from a much larger clone, this may be a read error. The J gene is TRBJ2-7, the V gene TRBV7-9; D possibly corresponds to TRBD2 (5 bases). Trimming took 0 bases from V and 0 from J, leaving 12 bases between them. There are 16 residues in the CDR3. Per germline, CDR1 SEHNR and CDR2 FQNEAQ (reference sequence). DNA of the CDR3: TGTGCCAGCAGCTTAGCGAGGATAGGGAGCTCCTACGAGCAGTACTTC. Its protein product is CASSLARIGSSYEQYF. The variable domain in full, with the rest retrieved from reference TRBV7-9 and TRBJ2-7, is DTGVSQNPRHKITKRGQNVTFRCDPISEHNRLYWYRQTLGQGPEFLTYFQNEAQLEKSRLLSDRFSAERPKGSFSTLEIQRTEQGDSAMYLCASSLARIGSSYEQYFGPGTRLTVT.

This chain uses TRBV11-2 with TRBJ2-5; TRBD2 might be the D (6 bases). This CDR3 is 15 amino acids long. The germline V gene encodes CDR1 SGHAT and CDR2 FQNNGV. The V gene lost 2 bases and the J gene lost 3 bases, with 13 bases spanning the gap. The CDR3, as DNA: TGTGCCAGCAGCTTACTCCCACTAGCAGAAGAGACCCAGTACTTC. Its protein product is CASSLLPLAEETQYF.

The rearrangement uses TRBV29-1 and TRBJ1-5; a possible D gene is TRBD1 (6 bases). Between the trimmed V and J ends, which lost 4 bases and 4 bases, there was a span of 14 bases. Germline V gives CDR1 SQVTM, CDR2 ANQGSEA. This CDR3 region has 14 residues. The DNA of the CDR3 is TGCAGCGTTGTCGTCGGGGGGCCGAATCAGCCCCAGCATTTT. Encoded protein: CSVVVGGPNQPQHF. Drawing the rest from reference TRBV29-1 and TRBJ1-5, the complete variable domain is SAVISQKPSRDICQRGTSLTIQCQVDSQVTMMFWYRQQPGQSLTLIATANQGSEATYESGFVIDKFPISRPNLTFSTLTVSNMSPEDSSIYLCSVVVGGPNQPQHFGDGTRLSIL.

This clonotype was seen only a few times. This may be a read error: a much more frequent sequence differs by one nucleotide. The rearrangement joins TRBV5-1 to TRBJ1-3, with D possibly matching TRBD1 (6 bases). V dropped 4 bases and J dropped 4 bases, with 9 bases sitting between them. This CDR3 is built from 13 residues. Germline values: CDR1 SGHRS, CDR2 YFSETQ. DNA of the CDR3: TGCGCCAGCAGCCACAGGGCAGGAAACACCATATATTTT. This sequence encodes CASSHRAGNTIYF.